One and the same sample provided the 7 T cell receptor beta chains below, sequenced in a study of T cell responses to AZD1222 COVID-19 vaccine. Repertoires were generated with immunoSEQ multiplex PCR, while TCRdb's copy carries only in-frame clones and drops some. The table has 170,000 or so clones, about nine tenths seen once. The starting material was peripheral blood, obtained on day 0 of AZD1222 vaccination. The source is an adult in good health.

This clone was recorded a few times. The genes are TRBV10-3 and TRBJ1-1; a possible D gene is TRBD1 (5 bases). Per the germline V gene, CDR1 is ENHRY and CDR2 is SYGVKD. The CDR3 has 13 residues. Trimming removed 6 bases at V and 11 bases at J, with 19 bases between. The CDR3 coding sequence is TGTGCCATCAGCCGGGACCCCCTAGTAGAGGCTTTCTTT. This sequence encodes CAISRDPLVEAFF.

The chain recombines TRBV5-1 with TRBJ1-6; TRBD1 matches 7 bases. Germline loops: CDR1 SGHRS, CDR2 YFSETQ. The CDR3 loop spans 16 amino acids. With 0 bases clipped from V and 8 bases from J, the junction kept 8 bases outside the gene matches. As DNA, the CDR3 is TGCGCCAGCAGCTTGGGACAGGGAGCAAGTCATTCACCCCTCCACTTT. Translating gives CASSLGQGASHSPLHF. The full variable domain, in which reference TRBV5-1 and TRBJ1-6 provide the parts outside the CDR3, is KAGVTQTPRYLIKTRGQQVTLSCSPISGHRSVSWYQQTPGQGLQFLFEYFSETQRNKGNFPGRFSGRQFSNSRSEMNVSTLELGDSALYLCASSLGQGASHSPLHFGNGTRLTVT.

Worth noting for this clone: Since the CDR3 does not end with the conserved phenylalanine or tryptophan, this likely comes from a read error. The rearrangement joins TRBV7-8 to TRBJ1-5, with TRBD1 matching 11 bases. The CDR3 contains 16 residues. The ends lost 5 bases at V and 5 bases at J; junction bases unmatched: 8. Germline V gene data show CDR1 as SGHVS and CDR2 as FQNEAQ. CDR3 nucleotide sequence: TGTGCCAGCAGCGCAGCCGGGACAGGGGGATATCAGCCCCAGCATCTT. Its translation: CASSAAGTGGYQPQHL.

This chain connects TRBV27 to TRBJ2-7, with TRBD1 identical over 7 bases. CDR1 MNHEY and CDR2 SMNVEV come from the germline V gene (reference sequence). The ends lost 6 bases at V and 0 bases at J; junction bases unmatched: 5. This CDR3 spans 14 amino acids. The CDR3 bases are TGTGCCAGCAGGAGACAGGGAAACTCCTACGAGCAGTACTTC. Translating it yields CASRRQGNSYEQYF.

The rearrangement joins TRBV12-3 or TRBV12-4 to TRBJ1-5, with D possibly matching TRBD1 (5 bases). V dropped 4 bases and J dropped 7 bases, with 8 bases sitting between them. The CDR3 totals 12 residues. The CDR3 spells CASSWDDQPQHF. The CDR3 DNA reads as TGTGCCAGCAGTTGGGACGACCAGCCCCAGCATTTT.

The V call is TRBV9, the J call TRBJ2-2, with D possibly being TRBD2 (5 bases). The V end was cut by 2 bases, the J end by 7 bases, with 12 bases between. The V gene's germline CDR1 is SGDLS and CDR2 YYNGEE. This CDR3 is 14 amino acids long. In nucleotides, the CDR3 is TGTGCCAGCAGCGTTGAGGGAGTGGACGGGGAGCTGTTTTTT. It is translated as CASSVEGVDGELFF.

The J gene is TRBJ2-1, the V gene TRBV15, with D uncertain. Germline CDR1 LNHNV, CDR2 YYDKDF (reference sequence). This CDR3 has 14 amino acids. V was cut by 5 bases and J by 0 bases, with 8 bases left in between. The CDR3 here is CATSSRSSYNEQFF. CDR3 coding DNA: TGTGCCACCAGCTCCAGGAGCTCCTACAATGAGCAGTTCTTC.